This T cell receptor beta chain came from a study of PD-L1 blockade in urothelial cancer. Sequenced by immunoSEQ multiplex PCR; TCRdb stores in-frame clones only, minus some. The table shows about 82,000 clones, with about four fifths occurring only once. V lost 6 bases and J 2 bases, leaving 7 bases between the germline ends. The CDR3 is 12 amino acids. Germline CDR1 reads SGHTA; CDR2 reads FQGNSA. The TCR originated in a man between 65 and 85 years old with urothelial cancer. Sequenced here: PBMCs, sampled around atezolizumab (anti-PD-L1) treatment. The chain employs TRBV7-2 and TRBJ1-2; D not certain. CDR3 bases: TGTGCCAGCAGTTACAACAACTATGGCTACACCTTC. Amino acid sequence: CASSYNNYGYTF. The full variable domain, rest sourced from reference TRBV7-2 and TRBJ1-2, is GAGVSQSPSNKVTEKGKDVELRCDPISGHTALYWYRQSLGQGLEFLIYFQGNSAPDKSGLPSDRFSAERTGGSVSTLTIQRTQQEDSAVYLCASSYNNYGYTFGSGTRLTVV.